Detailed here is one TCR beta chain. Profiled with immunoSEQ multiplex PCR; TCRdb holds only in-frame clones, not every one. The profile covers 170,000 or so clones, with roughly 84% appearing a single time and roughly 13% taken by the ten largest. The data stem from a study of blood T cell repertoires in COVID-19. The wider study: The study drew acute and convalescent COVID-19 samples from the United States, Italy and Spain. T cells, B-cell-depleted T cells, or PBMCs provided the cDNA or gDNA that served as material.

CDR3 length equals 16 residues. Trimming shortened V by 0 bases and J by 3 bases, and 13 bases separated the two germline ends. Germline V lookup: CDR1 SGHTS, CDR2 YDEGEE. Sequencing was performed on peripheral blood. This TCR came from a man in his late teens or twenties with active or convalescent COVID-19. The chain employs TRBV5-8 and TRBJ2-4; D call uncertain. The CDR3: CASSLGQVLRKNIQYF. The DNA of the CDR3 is TGTGCCAGCAGCTTGGGTCAGGTACTTCGCAAAAACATTCAGTACTTC.